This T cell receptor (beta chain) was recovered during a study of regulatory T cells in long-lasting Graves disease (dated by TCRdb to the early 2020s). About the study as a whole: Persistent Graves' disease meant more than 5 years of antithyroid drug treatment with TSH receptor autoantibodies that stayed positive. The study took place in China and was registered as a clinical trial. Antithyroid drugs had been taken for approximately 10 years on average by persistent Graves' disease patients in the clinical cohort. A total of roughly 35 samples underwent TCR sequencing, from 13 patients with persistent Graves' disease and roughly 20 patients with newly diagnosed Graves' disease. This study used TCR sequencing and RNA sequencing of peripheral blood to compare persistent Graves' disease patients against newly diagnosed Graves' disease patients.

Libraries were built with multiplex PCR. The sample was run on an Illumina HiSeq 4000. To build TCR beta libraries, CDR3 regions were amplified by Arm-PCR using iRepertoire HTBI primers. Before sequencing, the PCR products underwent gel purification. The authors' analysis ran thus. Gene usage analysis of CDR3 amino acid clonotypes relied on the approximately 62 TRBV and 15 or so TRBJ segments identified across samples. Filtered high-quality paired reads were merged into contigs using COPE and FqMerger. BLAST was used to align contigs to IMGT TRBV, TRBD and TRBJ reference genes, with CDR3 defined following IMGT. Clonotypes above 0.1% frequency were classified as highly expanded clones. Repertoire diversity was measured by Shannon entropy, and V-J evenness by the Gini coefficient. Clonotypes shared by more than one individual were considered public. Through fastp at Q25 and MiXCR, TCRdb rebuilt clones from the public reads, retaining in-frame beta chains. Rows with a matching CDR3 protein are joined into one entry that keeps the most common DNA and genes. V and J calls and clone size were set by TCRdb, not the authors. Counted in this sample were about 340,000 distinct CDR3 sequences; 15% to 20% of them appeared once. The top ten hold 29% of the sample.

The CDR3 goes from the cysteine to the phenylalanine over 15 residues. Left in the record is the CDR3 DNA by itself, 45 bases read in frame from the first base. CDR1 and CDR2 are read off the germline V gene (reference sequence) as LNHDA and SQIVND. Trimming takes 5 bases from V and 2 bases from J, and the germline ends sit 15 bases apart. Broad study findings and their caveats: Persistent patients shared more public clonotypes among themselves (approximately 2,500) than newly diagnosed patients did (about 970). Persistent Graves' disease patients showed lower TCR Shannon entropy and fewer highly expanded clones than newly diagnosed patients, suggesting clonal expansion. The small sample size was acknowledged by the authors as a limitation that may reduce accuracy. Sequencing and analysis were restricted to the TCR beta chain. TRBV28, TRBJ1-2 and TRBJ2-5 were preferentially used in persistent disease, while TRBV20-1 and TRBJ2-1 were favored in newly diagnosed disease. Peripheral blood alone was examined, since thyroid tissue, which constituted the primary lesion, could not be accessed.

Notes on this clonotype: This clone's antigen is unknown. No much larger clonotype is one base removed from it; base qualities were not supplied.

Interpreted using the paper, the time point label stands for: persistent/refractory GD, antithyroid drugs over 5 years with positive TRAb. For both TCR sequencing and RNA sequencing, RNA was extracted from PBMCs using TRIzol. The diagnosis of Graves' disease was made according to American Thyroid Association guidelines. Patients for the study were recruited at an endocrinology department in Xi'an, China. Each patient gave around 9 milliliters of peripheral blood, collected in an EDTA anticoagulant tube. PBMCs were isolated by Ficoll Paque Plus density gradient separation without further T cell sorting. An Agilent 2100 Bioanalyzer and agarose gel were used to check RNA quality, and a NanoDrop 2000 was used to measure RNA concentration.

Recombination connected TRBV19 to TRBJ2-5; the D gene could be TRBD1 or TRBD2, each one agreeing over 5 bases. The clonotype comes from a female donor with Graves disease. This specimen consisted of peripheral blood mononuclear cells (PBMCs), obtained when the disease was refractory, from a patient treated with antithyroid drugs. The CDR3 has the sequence CASSLRGAPQETQYF. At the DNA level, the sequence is TGTGCCAGTAGTCTGCGAGGGGCTCCACAAGAGACCCAGTACTTC.